This T cell receptor beta chain comes out of a study of Graves' ophthalmopathy and Graves' hyperthyroidism. This clonotype was counted a few times. The study amplified TCR beta CDR3 regions using RNA transcripts. First-round RT-PCR with HTBI primers preceded a second-round multiplex PCR. TCRdb processed the multiplex PCR reads anew with MiXCR; each CDR3 protein has one entry. The repertoire holds 580,000 or so distinct CDR3 sequences, with less than 45% as singletons. Sequenced input: peripheral blood or thyroid tissue (not recorded which). The origin of this receptor is an adult man with Graves' hyperthyroidism.

In nucleotides, the CDR3 is TGTGCCTGGCAGCCAGGGGGAAGCACCGAGACCCAGTACTTC. This codes for CAWQPGGSTETQYF. J is TRBJ2-5 and V is TRBV5-6; 7 nucleotides line up with TRBD1. The CDR3 extends over 14 amino acids. Germline V gives CDR1 SGHDT, CDR2 YYEEEE. J lost 5 bases, V lost 10 bases, and 14 bases had no gene match.